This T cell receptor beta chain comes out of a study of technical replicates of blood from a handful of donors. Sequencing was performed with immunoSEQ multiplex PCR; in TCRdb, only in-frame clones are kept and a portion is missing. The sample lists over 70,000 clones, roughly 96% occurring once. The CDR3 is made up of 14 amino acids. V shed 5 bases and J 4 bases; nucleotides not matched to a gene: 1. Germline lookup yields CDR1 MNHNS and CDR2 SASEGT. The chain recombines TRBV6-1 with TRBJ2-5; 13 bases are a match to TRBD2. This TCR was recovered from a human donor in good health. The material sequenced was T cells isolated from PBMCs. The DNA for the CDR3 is TGTGCCAGCAGTCGGACTAGCGGGGGAGAGACCCAGTACTTC. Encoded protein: CASSRTSGGETQYF.